One and the same sample provided the 30 T cell receptor beta chains below, sequenced in a study of blood T cells in healthy people across ages. For the second PCR, which ran for about 7 to 11 cycles, a sample-barcoded 5' primer and a J-beta primer mix were used. One entry per CDR3 protein, called by TCRdb with MiXCR from the 5' RACE reads. The sample shows about 780,000 distinct CDR3 sequences, around half of them seen only once. Sequencing was done on a sample of blood. The receptors stem from a man older than 75 in good health.

This clonotype showed up many times. This chain joins TRBV10-3 and TRBJ2-7, with D unclear. Germline lookup yields CDR1 ENHRY and CDR2 SYGVKD. Trimming stripped 3 bases from V and 0 bases from J, with 3 bases between. The CDR3 is 12 residues long. The CDR3, as DNA: TGTGCCATCAGTGACAGCTCCTACGAGCAGTACTTC. Its protein is CAISDSSYEQYF.

The chain uses TRBV20-1 and TRBJ2-1; 16 bases match TRBD2. The junction had 11 bases not matched to a gene; V was cut back by 2 bases and J by 7 bases. The length of the CDR3 is 18 residues. Germline V CDR1 and CDR2: DFQATT, SNEGSKA (reference sequence). The CDR3 loop is CSARSQGTSGRAWNEQFF. The CDR3 DNA sequence: TGCAGTGCTAGAAGTCAAGGGACTAGCGGGAGGGCCTGGAATGAGCAGTTCTTC.

V and J are TRBV6-2 or TRBV6-3 and TRBJ1-5, with unresolved D. Germline CDR1 is MNHEY and CDR2 is SVGEGT. Trimming pared 6 bases from V and 9 bases from J, leaving 9 bases between. CDR3 length equals 11 residues. CDR3 amino acids: CASSDAGPQHF. For the CDR3, the DNA is TGTGCCAGCAGCGACGCAGGGCCCCAGCATTTT.

This clonotype has just one count. This rearrangement joins TRBV20-1 to TRBJ2-2; 8 nucleotides align to TRBD2. Germline trimming cut 3 bases from V and 6 bases from J; bases unmatched to any gene: 15. Germline CDR1 reads DFQATT; CDR2 reads SNEGSKA (reference sequence). This CDR3 has 17 amino acids. This CDR3 reads CSARAWGSGSRAGELFF. The CDR3 DNA follows: TGCAGTGCTAGGGCCTGGGGGAGCGGGAGTAGGGCCGGGGAGCTGTTTTTT.

The chain combines TRBV4-3 with TRBJ1-2, with D hard to call. The germline V gene has CDR1 LGHNA and CDR2 YSLEER. The CDR3 runs to 14 residues. Trimming cost V 0 bases and J 4 bases, with 9 bases left between them. CDR3 DNA sequence: TGCGCCAGCAGCCAAGATACGACGTTCTATGGCTACACCTTC. Protein product: CASSQDTTFYGYTF.

This clonotype occurred a few times. The chain couples TRBV4-2 to TRBJ1-4; 7 bases are a match to TRBD1. The germline gives CDR1 LGHNA, CDR2 YNFKEQ. The J segment lost 3 bases and the V segment lost 3 bases, leaving 10 bases of the junction unmatched. This CDR3 is built from 17 residues. The CDR3 loop reads CASSQDPQGGPNEKLFF. The CDR3 region has the DNA TGTGCCAGCAGCCAGGACCCCCAGGGGGGCCCTAATGAAAAACTGTTTTTT.

The chain employs TRBV12-3 or TRBV12-4 and TRBJ2-1; D is perhaps TRBD1 (5 bases). The CDR3 covers 17 residues. V lost 3 bases, J lost 6 bases, and 21 bases lay in between. This CDR3 is CASSLARQTLLSNEQFF. The CDR3 nucleotides read TGTGCCAGCAGTTTGGCAAGACAGACACTATTGAGCAATGAGCAGTTCTTC.

The chain links TRBV7-6 to TRBJ2-3; 8 nucleotides match TRBD2. The germline CDR1 and CDR2 sequences are SGHVS and FNYEAQ. The trim removed 5 bases at V and 3 bases at J, leaving 4 bases unmatched. There are 14 residues in the CDR3. The CDR3 spells CASSVKRETDTQYF. In nucleotides, the CDR3 is TGTGCCAGCAGCGTAAAGCGGGAGACAGATACGCAGTATTTT.

The table lists this clonotype with a few counts. The V call is TRBV6-6, the J call TRBJ2-7, with unresolved D. The CDR3 is made up of 14 amino acids. V gave up 5 bases and J gave up 0 bases, with 11 bases separating them. Looked up from germline, CDR1 is MNHNY and CDR2 is SVGAGI (reference sequence). CDR3 sequence: CASSTDATSYEQYF. The CDR3 DNA is TGTGCCAGCAGTACCGACGCGACCTCCTACGAGCAGTACTTC.

The V call is TRBV7-3, the J call TRBJ2-5, with TRBD2 as a possible D gene (6 bases). The CDR3 covers 14 residues. CDR1 is SGHTA and CDR2 is FQGTGA in the germline V gene. Trimming took 5 bases from V and 2 from J, leaving 12 bases between them. The CDR3 here is CASSVAGPQETQYF. The CDR3 region has the DNA TGTGCCAGCAGCGTGGCGGGACCTCAAGAGACCCAGTACTTC.

This clonotype was seen many times. The chain recombines TRBV29-1 with TRBJ2-7, with 13 bases matching TRBD2. Trimming removed 4 bases from V and 6 bases from J; junction bases left unmatched: 3. The CDR3 covers 13 residues. Germline V lookup: CDR1 SQVTM, CDR2 ANQGSEA. The CDR3 spells CSVGLAGGTEQYF. CDR3 DNA: TGCAGCGTTGGACTAGCGGGAGGAACCGAGCAGTACTTC.

This clonotype was detected a few times. CDR3 nucleotide sequence: TGTGCCAGCAGGGGGACAGGGGGCACCGGGGAGCTGTTTTTT. Translating gives CASRGTGGTGELFF. The chain uses TRBV12-3 or TRBV12-4 and TRBJ2-2; 11 bases are a match to TRBD1. The CDR3 extends over 14 amino acids. Losses at the gene ends were 6 bases for V and 4 bases for J; bases not matched to a gene: 1.

To note about this clonotype: One end of the junction varies from germline; a read error may be responsible. The V and J genes are TRBV29-1 and TRBJ1-1; D may be TRBD1 (5 bases). Germline V gene lookup returns CDR1 SQVTM and CDR2 ANQGSEA. The CDR3 sequence is 15 residues long. Written as DNA, the CDR3 is TGCAGCGTTAAAGATCACCGGGGGAGAAGCACTGAAGCTTTCTTT. Translation: CSVKDHRGRSTEAFF.

On this clonotype: Its ends do not fully match the called genes, so a read error is possible. In DNA, the CDR3 is TGTGCCAGCGGCTTAGAATTGGGGCCGTACCCCCTTAGTGCTCAAGAGACCCAGTACTTC. Protein sequence: CASGLELGPYPLSAQETQYF. The V call is TRBV7-9, the J call TRBJ2-5, with a tentative D call TRBD1 (5 bases). Germline V gene lookup returns CDR1 SEHNR and CDR2 FQNEAQ (reference sequence). CDR3 length: 20 residues.

V is TRBV28 and J is TRBJ1-5, with 7 bases fitting TRBD1. This CDR3 is built from 14 residues. The germline gives CDR1 MDHEN, CDR2 SYDVKM. V lost 7 bases to trimming and J lost 6 bases; unmatched junction nucleotides: 9. The CDR3 sequence is CASNRGGPSQPQHF. CDR3 DNA sequence: TGTGCCAGCAACCGAGGGGGCCCTAGTCAGCCCCAGCATTTT.

This clonotype has just a few counts. This chain connects TRBV7-2 to TRBJ1-5; no clear D. The CDR3 sequence is 13 residues long. Germline V lookup: CDR1 SGHTA, CDR2 FQGNSA. Trimming cost V 5 bases and J 1 base, with 6 bases left between them. In nucleotides, the CDR3 is TGTGCCAGCAGCCCCGAGAGCAATCAGCCCCAGCATTTT. This codes for CASSPESNQPQHF.

This clonotype was seen many times. The J gene is TRBJ2-1, the V gene TRBV12-3 or TRBV12-4, with D unresolved. The CDR3 is made up of 12 amino acids. Trimming cost V 8 bases and J 2 bases, with 7 bases left between them. CDR3 bases: TGTGCCAGCGGGATGACCTACAATGAGCAGTTCTTC. Translated: CASGMTYNEQFF.

This rearrangement joins TRBV6-2 or TRBV6-3 to TRBJ2-5; maybe TRBD2 (6 bases). V shed 5 bases and J shed 5 bases, with 18 bases lying between them. Germline V gene data show CDR1 as MNHEY and CDR2 as SVGEGT. This CDR3 region has 15 residues. The CDR3 DNA reads as TGTGCCAGCAGTCCCACCGGGACTCCGGTTGAGACCCAGTACTTC. Protein: CASSPTGTPVETQYF.

This clonotype was counted between two and nine times. The chain is built from TRBV20-1 and TRBJ2-1; 14 positions match TRBD2. Germline-derived CDR1 and CDR2 are DFQATT and SNEGSKA (reference sequence). The V and J ends lost 4 bases and 9 bases, in that order; junction bases with no gene match: 5. This CDR3 has 14 residues. As DNA, the CDR3 is TGCAGTGCTACCGGGACTAGCGGGAGTAGTGAGCAGTTCTTC. It yields the protein CSATGTSGSSEQFF.

This clonotype was seen a handful of times. This sequence joins TRBV21-1 and TRBJ2-5; TRBD2, the D gene given by the table, was not confirmed from the DNA. TRBV21-1 is a listed pseudogene. The CDR3 sequence is 14 residues long. The CDR3 bases are TGTGCCAGCAGCAAGGGAGGGTGTCCGGAGACCCAGTACTTC. It translates to CASSKGGCPETQYF.

The genes are TRBV5-1 and TRBJ2-3, with TRBD1 matching 10 bases. This CDR3 spans 17 amino acids. Trimming cost V 5 bases and J 3 bases; bases outside gene matches: 12. In germline, CDR1 is SGHRS, CDR2 YFSETQ. This CDR3 reads CASRSGVGTGATDTQYF. The CDR3 nucleotides read TGCGCCAGCAGGTCTGGAGTAGGGACAGGGGCGACAGATACGCAGTATTTT.

This clonotype has ten or more counts. The chain combines TRBV10-3 with TRBJ2-1, with D perhaps matching TRBD2 (6 bases). The germline V and J ends were trimmed by 4 bases and 5 bases, with 6 bases remaining between them. Germline V gives CDR1 ENHRY, CDR2 SYGVKD. The CDR3 has 12 amino acids. The DNA for the CDR3 is TGTGCCATCAGTGGGACTAACAATGAGCAGTTCTTC. This codes for CAISGTNNEQFF.

This clonotype has a handful of counts. The chain joins TRBV7-9 to TRBJ2-1, with D possibly matching TRBD2 (6 bases). Trimming took 8 bases from V and 2 from J, leaving 7 bases between them. The CDR3 is 12 residues long. Germline assignment: CDR1 SEHNR and CDR2 FQNEAQ (reference sequence). The CDR3 DNA reads as TGTGCCAGCGGAGGGGCCTACAATGAGCAGTTCTTC. This gives the protein CASGGAYNEQFF.

In this sample, this clonotype turned up once. Germline and junction disagree at one end, which may indicate a read error. This sequence joins TRBV11-2 and TRBJ2-3; D not certain. Germline V gene sequence: CDR1 SGHAT, CDR2 FQNNGV. This CDR3 comprises 17 residues. This CDR3 reads CAGSLGISGEVTDTQYF. CDR3 nucleotides: TGTGCCGGCAGCTTGGGGATAAGTGGGGAAGTCACAGATACGCAGTATTTT.

The genes are TRBV21-1 and TRBJ2-6; TRBD2, the D gene given by the table, was not confirmed from the DNA. TRBV21-1 is noted as a pseudogene. The CDR3 loop spans 20 amino acids. This CDR3 is CASSKVVSSGSASGANVLTF. The CDR3 nucleotides are TGTGCCAGCAGCAAAGTTGTGAGTAGCGGGAGTGCGTCTGGGGCCAACGTCCTGACTTTC.

The genes are TRBV6-1 and TRBJ2-5, with D hard to call. CDR3 length: 14 amino acids. The V end was cut by 6 bases, the J end by 1 base, with 12 bases between. Germline V gene data show CDR1 as MNHNS and CDR2 as SASEGT. In nucleotides, the CDR3 is TGTGCCAGCAGACCCATGTGGGGCCAAGAGACCCAGTACTTC. It encodes CASRPMWGQETQYF.

This clonotype appeared once. The rearrangement uses TRBV6-5 and TRBJ2-7; D is perhaps TRBD1 (6 bases). The closer fit of TRBJ2-5 to the DNA end suggests the J call may be wrong. This CDR3 contains 14 residues. Germline V gene lookup returns CDR1 MNHEY and CDR2 SVGAGI. The chain's CDR3 is CASSRGTGYETQYF. As DNA, the CDR3 is TGTGCCAGCAGTAGGGGCACAGGGTACGAGACCCAGTACTTC.

This sequence joins TRBV20-1 and TRBJ2-1; 12 nucleotides align to TRBD1. Per the germline V gene, CDR1 is DFQATT and CDR2 is SNEGSKA (reference sequence). With V trimmed by 5 bases and J by 7 bases, 9 bases remained unmatched. This CDR3 is built from 15 residues. The CDR3 sequence is CSAAQRDRGQNEQFF. The CDR3 DNA follows: TGCAGTGCTGCCCAAAGGGACAGGGGGCAAAATGAGCAGTTCTTC.

This clonotype turned up a few times. The gene calls are TRBV29-1 and TRBJ2-5; D perhaps matches TRBD1 (5 bases). Looked up from germline, CDR1 is SQVTM and CDR2 is ANQGSEA. The CDR3 totals 13 residues. Trimming pared 6 bases from V and 1 base from J, leaving 12 bases between. In DNA, the CDR3 is TGCAGCGTCCACTTGGACACCCAAGAGACCCAGTACTTC. This codes for CSVHLDTQETQYF.

The chain links TRBV7-2 to TRBJ2-5; D is possibly TRBD2 (5 bases). The CDR3 contains 14 residues. The germline V and J ends were trimmed by 5 bases and 4 bases, with 14 bases remaining between them. Germline CDR1 SGHTA, CDR2 FQGNSA. The DNA for the CDR3 is TGTGCCAGCAGCCAGCCCGGGATCGGAGAGACCCAGTACTTC. This sequence encodes CASSQPGIGETQYF.